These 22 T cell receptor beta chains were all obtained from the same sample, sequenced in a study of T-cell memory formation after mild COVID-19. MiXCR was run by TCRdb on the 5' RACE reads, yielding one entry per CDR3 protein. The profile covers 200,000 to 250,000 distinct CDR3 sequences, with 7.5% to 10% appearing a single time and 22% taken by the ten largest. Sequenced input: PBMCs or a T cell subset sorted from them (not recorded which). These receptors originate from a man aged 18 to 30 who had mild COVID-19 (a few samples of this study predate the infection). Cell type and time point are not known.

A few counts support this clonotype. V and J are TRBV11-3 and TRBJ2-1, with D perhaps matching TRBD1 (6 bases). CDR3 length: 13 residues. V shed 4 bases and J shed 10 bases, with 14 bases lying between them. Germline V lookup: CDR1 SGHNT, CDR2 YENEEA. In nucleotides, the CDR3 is TGTGCCAGCAGCTGGGAACAGGGCGGGGAGCAGTTCTTC. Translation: CASSWEQGGEQFF. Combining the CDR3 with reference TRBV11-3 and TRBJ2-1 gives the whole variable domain EAGVVQSPRYKIIEKKQPVAFWCNPISGHNTLYWYLQNLGQGPELLIRYENEEAVDDSQLPKDRFSAERLKGVDSTLKIQPAELGDSAVYLCASSWEQGGEQFFGPGTRLTVL.

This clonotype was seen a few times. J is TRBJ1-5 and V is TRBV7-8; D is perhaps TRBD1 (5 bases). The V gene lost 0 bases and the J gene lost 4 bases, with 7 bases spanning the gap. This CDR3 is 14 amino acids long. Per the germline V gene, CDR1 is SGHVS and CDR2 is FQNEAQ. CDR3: CASSLAAGNQPQHF. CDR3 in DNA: TGTGCCAGCAGCTTAGCTGCAGGGAATCAGCCCCAGCATTTT.

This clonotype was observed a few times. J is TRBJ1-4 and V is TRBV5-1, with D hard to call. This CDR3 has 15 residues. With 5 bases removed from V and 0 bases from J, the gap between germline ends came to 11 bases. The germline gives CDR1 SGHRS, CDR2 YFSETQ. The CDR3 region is CASSFSPATNEKLFF. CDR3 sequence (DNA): TGCGCCAGCAGTTTCTCACCCGCAACTAATGAAAAACTGTTTTTT.

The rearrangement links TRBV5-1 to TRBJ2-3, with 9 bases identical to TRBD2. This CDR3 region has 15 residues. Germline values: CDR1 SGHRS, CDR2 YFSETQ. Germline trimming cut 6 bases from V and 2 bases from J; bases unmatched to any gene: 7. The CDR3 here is CASMERGANTDTQYF. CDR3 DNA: TGCGCCAGCATGGAGCGGGGGGCAAACACAGATACGCAGTATTTT.

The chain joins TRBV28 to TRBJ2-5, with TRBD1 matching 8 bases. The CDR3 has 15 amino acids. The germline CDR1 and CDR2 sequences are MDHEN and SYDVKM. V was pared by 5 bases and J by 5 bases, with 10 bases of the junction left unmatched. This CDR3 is CASSAFPGGPETQYF. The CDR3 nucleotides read TGTGCCAGCAGTGCGTTCCCAGGGGGCCCCGAGACCCAGTACTTC.

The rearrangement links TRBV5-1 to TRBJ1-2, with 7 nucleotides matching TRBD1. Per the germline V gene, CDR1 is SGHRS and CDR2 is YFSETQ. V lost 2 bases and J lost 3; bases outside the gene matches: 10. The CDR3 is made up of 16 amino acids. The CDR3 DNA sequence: TGCGCCAGCAGCTTCTGGACAGGCTCGATGGACTATGGCTACACCTTC. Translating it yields CASSFWTGSMDYGYTF.

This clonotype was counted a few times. As DNA, the CDR3 is TGTGCCAGCAGTAGACCCAGGGTCTCCTACGAGCAGTACGTC. Translated: CASSRPRVSYEQYV. The chain recombines TRBV6-5 with TRBJ2-7, with D possibly matching TRBD1 (5 bases). Trimming cost V 5 bases and J 0 bases, with 11 bases left between them. CDR3 length: 14 amino acids. CDR1 MNHEY and CDR2 SVGAGI come from the germline V gene.

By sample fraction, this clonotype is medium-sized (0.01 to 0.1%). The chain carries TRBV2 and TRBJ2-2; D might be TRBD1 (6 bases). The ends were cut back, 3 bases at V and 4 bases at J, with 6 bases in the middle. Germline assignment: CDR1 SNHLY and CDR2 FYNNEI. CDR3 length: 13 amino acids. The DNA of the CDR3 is TGTGCCAGCAGTGACAGGGGCACCGGGGAGCTGTTTTTT. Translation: CASSDRGTGELFF.

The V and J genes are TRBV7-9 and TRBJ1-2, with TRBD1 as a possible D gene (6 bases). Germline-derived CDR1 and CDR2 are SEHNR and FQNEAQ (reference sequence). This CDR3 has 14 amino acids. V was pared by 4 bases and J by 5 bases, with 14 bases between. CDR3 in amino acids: CASSYPVTGYGYTF. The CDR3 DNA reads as TGTGCCAGCAGCTACCCAGTGACAGGATATGGCTACACCTTC.

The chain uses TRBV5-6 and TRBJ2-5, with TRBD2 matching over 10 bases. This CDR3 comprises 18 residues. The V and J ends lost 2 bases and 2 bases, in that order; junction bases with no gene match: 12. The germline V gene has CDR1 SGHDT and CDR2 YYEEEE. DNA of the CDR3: TGTGCCAGCAGCTTTCCGATAGCGGGGGGACCACAACAAGAGACCCAGTACTTC. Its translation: CASSFPIAGGPQQETQYF.

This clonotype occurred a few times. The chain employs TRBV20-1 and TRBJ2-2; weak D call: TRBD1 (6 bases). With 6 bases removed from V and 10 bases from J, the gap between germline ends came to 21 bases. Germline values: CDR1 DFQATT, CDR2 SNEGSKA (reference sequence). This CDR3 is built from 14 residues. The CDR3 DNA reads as TGCAGTGCCCTACCTCCGGACAGTAATAAGGAGCTGTTTTTT. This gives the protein CSALPPDSNKELFF.

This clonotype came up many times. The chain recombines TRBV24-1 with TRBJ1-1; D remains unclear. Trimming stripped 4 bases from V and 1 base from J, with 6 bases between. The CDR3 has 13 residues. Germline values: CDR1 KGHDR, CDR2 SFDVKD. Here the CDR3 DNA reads TGTGCCACCAGTGAACACAGGAACACTGAAGCTTTCTTT. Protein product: CATSEHRNTEAFF.

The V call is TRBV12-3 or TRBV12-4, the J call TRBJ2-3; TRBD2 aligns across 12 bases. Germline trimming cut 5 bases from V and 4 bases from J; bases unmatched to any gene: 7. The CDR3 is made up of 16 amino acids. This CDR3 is CASSLSSGGASDTQYF. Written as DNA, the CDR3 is TGTGCCAGCAGTCTCTCTAGCGGGGGGGCTTCAGATACGCAGTATTTT.

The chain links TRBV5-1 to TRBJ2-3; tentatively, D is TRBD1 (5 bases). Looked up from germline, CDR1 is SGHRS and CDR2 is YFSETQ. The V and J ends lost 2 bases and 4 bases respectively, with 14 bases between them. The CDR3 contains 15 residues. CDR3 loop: CASSFRARVADTQYF. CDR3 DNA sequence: TGCGCCAGCAGCTTCAGGGCCAGGGTTGCAGATACGCAGTATTTT.

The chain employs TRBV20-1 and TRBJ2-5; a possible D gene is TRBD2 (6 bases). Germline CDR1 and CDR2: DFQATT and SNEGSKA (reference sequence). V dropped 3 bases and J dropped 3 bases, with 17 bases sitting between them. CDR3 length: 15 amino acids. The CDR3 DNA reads TGCAGTGCTAGCTTTCCGGCGGGGAGCGAAGAGACCCAGTACTTC. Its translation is CSASFPAGSEETQYF.

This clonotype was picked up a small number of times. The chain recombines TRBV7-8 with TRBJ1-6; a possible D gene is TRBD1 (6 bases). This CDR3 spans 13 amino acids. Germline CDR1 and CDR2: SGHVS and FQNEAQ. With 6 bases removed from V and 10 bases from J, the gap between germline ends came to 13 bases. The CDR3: CASSYYRDSPLHF. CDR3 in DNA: TGTGCCAGCAGTTATTACAGGGACTCACCCCTCCACTTT.

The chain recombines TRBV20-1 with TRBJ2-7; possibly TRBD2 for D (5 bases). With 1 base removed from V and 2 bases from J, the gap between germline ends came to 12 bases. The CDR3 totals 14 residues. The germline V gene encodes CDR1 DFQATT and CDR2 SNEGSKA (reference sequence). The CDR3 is CSARGRDNTYEQYV. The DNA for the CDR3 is TGCAGTGCTAGAGGCCGGGATAACACCTACGAGCAGTACGTC.

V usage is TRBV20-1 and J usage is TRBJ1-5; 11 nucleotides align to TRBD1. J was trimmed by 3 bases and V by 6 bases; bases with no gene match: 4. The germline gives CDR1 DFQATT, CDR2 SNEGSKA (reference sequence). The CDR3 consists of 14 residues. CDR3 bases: TGCAGTGCCGGGGACAGGGGGTCCAATCAGCCCCAGCATTTT. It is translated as CSAGDRGSNQPQHF.

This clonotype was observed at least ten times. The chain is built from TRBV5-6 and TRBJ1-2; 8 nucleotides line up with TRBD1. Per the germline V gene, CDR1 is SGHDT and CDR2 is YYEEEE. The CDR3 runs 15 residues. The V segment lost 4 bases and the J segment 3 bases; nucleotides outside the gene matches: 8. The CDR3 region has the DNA TGTGCCAGCAGCACCGCCGGACAGGGCTACTATGGCTACACCTTC. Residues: CASSTAGQGYYGYTF.

CDR3 bases: TGTGCCAGCAGCTTATGGGCCCGGGAGAAGACCCAGTACTTC. Its protein is CASSLWAREKTQYF. This rearrangement joins TRBV7-8 to TRBJ2-5; TRBD2 might be the D (6 bases). CDR1 is SGHVS, CDR2 FQNEAQ, per germline. V was cut by 2 bases and J by 6 bases, with 13 bases left in between. The CDR3 contains 14 residues. Variable domain in full (rest from reference TRBV7-8 and TRBJ2-5): GAGVSQSPRYKVAKRGQDVALRCDPISGHVSLFWYQQALGQGPEFLTYFQNEAQLDKSGLPSDRFFAERPEGSVSTLKIQRTQQEDSAVYLCASSLWAREKTQYFGPGTRLLVL.

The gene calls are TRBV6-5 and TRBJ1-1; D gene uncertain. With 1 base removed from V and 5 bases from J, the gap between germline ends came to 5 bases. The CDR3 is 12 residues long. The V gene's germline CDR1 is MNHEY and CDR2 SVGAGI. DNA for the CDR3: TGTGCCAGCAGTTACTACGGGACTGAAGCTTTCTTT. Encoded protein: CASSYYGTEAFF.

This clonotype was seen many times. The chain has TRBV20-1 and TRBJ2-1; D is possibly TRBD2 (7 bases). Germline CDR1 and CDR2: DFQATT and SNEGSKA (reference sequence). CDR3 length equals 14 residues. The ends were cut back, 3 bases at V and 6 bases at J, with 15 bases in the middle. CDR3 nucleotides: TGCAGTGCTAGGGCTATGAGGGGGGGCAATGAGCAGTTCTTC. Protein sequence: CSARAMRGGNEQFF.